What follows is one TCR beta chain and its context. No antigen is known for it. Nothing much larger sits one base from this clone, and base qualities are not available. The CDR3 holds 15 amino acids from the cysteine to the phenylalanine. The sequence is cut down to CDR3 DNA, 45 bases in frame from base 1. Based on the germline V gene, the CDR1 and CDR2 sequences are SGHTA and FQGNSA. V is reduced by 4 bases and J by 4 bases, leaving a spacing of 16 bases between them. This sample is part of a study of control samples from healthy donors and cancer patients (dated by TCRdb to 2020 to 2022). Receptor amplification or capture employed the immunoSEQ multiplex PCR assay. The source is immuneACCESS, and TCRdb retained only in-frame sequences with V and J called. Part of the clones is not carried over; for the studies checked, unresolved V genes explain less than half of this, and the remainder is unexplained. The sample table records about 120,000 clones; roughly 90% of these occur just once. Approximately 7.8% of the sample is held by the ten biggest clonotypes.

The sequence was obtained from a woman under 30 in good health. Recombination joined TRBV7-2 with TRBJ2-5; TRBD2 might be the D gene, on 6 matching bases. What was sequenced was blood. The nucleotides read TGTGCCAGCAGCTCGGGAGCACACCCTCGAGAGACCCAGTACTTC. This sequence encodes CASSSGAHPRETQYF.